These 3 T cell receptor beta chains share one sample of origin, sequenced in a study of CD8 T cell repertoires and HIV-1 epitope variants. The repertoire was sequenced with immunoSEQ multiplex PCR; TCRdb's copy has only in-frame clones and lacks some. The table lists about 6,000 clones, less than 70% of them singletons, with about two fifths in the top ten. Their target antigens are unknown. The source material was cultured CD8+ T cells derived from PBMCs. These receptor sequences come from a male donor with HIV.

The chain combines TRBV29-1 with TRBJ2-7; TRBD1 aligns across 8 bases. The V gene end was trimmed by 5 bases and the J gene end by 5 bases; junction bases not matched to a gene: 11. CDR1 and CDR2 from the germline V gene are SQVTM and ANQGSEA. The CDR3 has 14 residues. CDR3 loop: CSVILLTGENEQYF. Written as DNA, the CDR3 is TGCAGCGTTATCCTTCTGACAGGGGAGAACGAGCAGTACTTC.

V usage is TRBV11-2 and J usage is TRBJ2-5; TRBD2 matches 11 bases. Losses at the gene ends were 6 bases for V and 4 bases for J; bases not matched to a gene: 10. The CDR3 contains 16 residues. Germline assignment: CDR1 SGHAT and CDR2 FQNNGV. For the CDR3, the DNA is TGTGCCAGCAGTTCAACCGGGACTAGCGGCGGAGAGACCCAGTACTTC. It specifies CASSSTGTSGGETQYF.

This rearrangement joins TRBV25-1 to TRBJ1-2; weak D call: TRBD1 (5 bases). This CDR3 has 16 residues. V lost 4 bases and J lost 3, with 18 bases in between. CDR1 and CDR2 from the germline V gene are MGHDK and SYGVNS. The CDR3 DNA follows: TGTGCCAGCAGTGCCACAGGCACTCGTGGCCACTATGGCTACACCTTC. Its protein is CASSATGTRGHYGYTF.